The present T cell receptor beta chain was sequenced within a study of CD8+CD57+ T cells in acquired aplastic anemia. The authors sequenced patients whose flow cytometry had shown CD8+CD57+ cell expansion. Template material for TCR beta VDJ and CDR3 profiling consisted of genomic DNA. TCRdb fed the reads into MiXCR, producing one record per CDR3 protein. The sample includes about 470,000 distinct CDR3 sequences, roughly 34% of them seen just once. Trimming shortened V by 6 bases and J by 6 bases, and 6 bases separated the two germline ends. Per the germline V gene, CDR1 is DFQATT and CDR2 is SNEGSKA (reference sequence). This CDR3 has 10 residues. With regard to this clonotype: A clone one base away is much larger, so this may be a read error.

The clonotype comes from a human donor with aplastic anemia. Material: sorted CD4+, CD8+, or CD8+CD57+ T cells (not recorded which) from PBMCs. The J gene is TRBJ1-5, the V gene TRBV20-1; tentatively, D is TRBD1 (5 bases). The CDR3 reads CSAGGQPQHF. The CDR3 bases are TGCAGTGCGGGGGGTCAGCCCCAGCATTTT.